The 21 T cell receptor beta chains below were found in one sample sequenced in a study of CD8+CD57+ T cells in acquired aplastic anemia. Profiling of TCR beta VDJ combinations and CDR3 sequences used genomic DNA as template. TCRdb processed the reads anew with MiXCR; each CDR3 protein has one entry. This sample has roughly 38,000 distinct CDR3 sequences, with 76% found just once. Sequencing was done on a sample of sorted CD4+, CD8+, or CD8+CD57+ T cells (not recorded which) from PBMCs. The receptors here all came from a human donor in good health, serving as a control.

The chain employs TRBV2 and TRBJ1-2; 7 nucleotides align to TRBD1. Trimming removed 6 bases from V and 7 bases from J; junction bases left unmatched: 5. Germline-derived CDR1 and CDR2 are SNHLY and FYNNEI. The CDR3 loop spans 12 amino acids. This chain's CDR3 is CASRADRFGYTF. The CDR3 region has the DNA TGTGCCAGCAGAGCGGACAGGTTTGGCTACACCTTC.

The sample holds a few counts of this clonotype. At one of its ends the junction is not consistent with the germline gene, which may arise from a read error. The chain couples TRBV10-2 to TRBJ2-7; TRBD1 is a possible D gene (9 bases). Germline V lookup: CDR1 WSHSY, CDR2 SAAADI. This CDR3 is built from 15 residues. CDR3 region: CASSGGQGSSYEQYF. Here the CDR3 DNA reads TGTGCCAGCAGCGGGGGACAGGGTAGCTCCTACGAGCAGTACTTC.

The chain couples TRBV19 to TRBJ2-3; D is unresolved. The CDR3 contains 15 residues. Trimming shortened V by 1 base and J by 4 bases, and 12 bases separated the two germline ends. Germline V CDR1 and CDR2: LNHDA, SQIVND (reference sequence). Here the CDR3 DNA reads TGTGCCAGTAGTATAGTTTCACCGGATGCAGATACGCAGTATTTT. Translating gives CASSIVSPDADTQYF.

The rearrangement joins TRBV19 to TRBJ1-2, with 8 bases lining up with TRBD1. The CDR3 is made up of 13 amino acids. V trimming: 10 bases; J trimming: 6 bases; junction bases outside the gene matches: 10. CDR1 and CDR2 (germline): LNHDA, SQIVND (reference sequence). This CDR3 is CATEDREKNGYTF. Here the CDR3 DNA reads TGTGCCACTGAGGACAGGGAAAAGAATGGCTACACCTTC.

The rearrangement links TRBV20-1 to TRBJ2-5; the match to TRBD2 covers 7 bases. J was trimmed by 2 bases and V by 5 bases; bases with no gene match: 5. The V gene's germline CDR1 is DFQATT and CDR2 SNEGSKA (reference sequence). The CDR3 length is 13 residues. This CDR3 is CSAFGGSQETQYF. The CDR3 DNA sequence: TGCAGTGCTTTCGGGGGGTCTCAAGAGACCCAGTACTTC.

The chain employs TRBV7-9 and TRBJ2-7; 7 nucleotides match TRBD1. The CDR3 has 12 amino acids. Germline assignment: CDR1 SEHNR and CDR2 FQNEAQ (reference sequence). V shed 10 bases and J 3 bases; nucleotides not matched to a gene: 6. The CDR3 DNA reads TGTGCCACCACGGGGACAGTCTACGAGCAGTACTTC. Residues: CATTGTVYEQYF.

This clonotype was seen a single time. V and J are TRBV2 and TRBJ2-7, with D unresolved. Trimming removed 8 bases from V and 0 bases from J, with 8 bases in between. The CDR3 runs to 12 residues. Germline V CDR1 and CDR2: SNHLY, FYNNEI. CDR3: CASDRISYEQYF. DNA for the CDR3: TGTGCCAGCGACCGGATCTCCTACGAGCAGTACTTC.

Judged by abundance, this clonotype is medium-sized (0.01 to 0.1%). This rearrangement joins TRBV20-1 to TRBJ2-3, with 11 bases fitting TRBD2. V shed 6 bases and J 4 bases; nucleotides not matched to a gene: 6. Germline CDR1 reads DFQATT; CDR2 reads SNEGSKA (reference sequence). CDR3 length: 14 amino acids. CDR3 sequence (DNA): TGCAGTGCACAGACTAGCGGGGAGGCAGATACGCAGTATTTT. Amino acid sequence: CSAQTSGEADTQYF.

This clonotype was seen only a few times. This chain joins TRBV7-9 and TRBJ1-5; no reliable D call. The CDR3 is 12 amino acids. V lost 2 bases and J lost 7, with 6 bases in between. CDR1 is SEHNR, CDR2 FQNEAQ, per germline (reference sequence). CDR3 DNA: TGTGCCAGCAGCTTACTGGGACAGCCCCAGCATTTT. As protein: CASSLLGQPQHF.

The rearrangement joins TRBV6-2 or TRBV6-3 to TRBJ1-2; no clear D gene. The CDR3 covers 18 residues. Germline CDR1 is MNHEY and CDR2 is SVGEGT. V lost 6 bases, J lost 3 bases, and 26 bases lay in between. Here the CDR3 reads CASSYGITGFTRYYGYTF. CDR3 in DNA: TGTGCCAGCAGCTACGGGATAACTGGTTTTACCAGATACTATGGCTACACCTTC.

CDR3 loop: CASSLGGTGTHEQYF. The CDR3 nucleotides read TGTGCCAGCAGCTTAGGTGGGACAGGGACCCACGAGCAGTACTTC. V and J are TRBV11-2 and TRBJ2-5; 9 bases agree with TRBD1. The J call is uncertain, as TRBJ2-7 better fits the DNA end. The germline CDR1 and CDR2 sequences are SGHAT and FQNNGV. The CDR3 loop spans 15 amino acids.

The chain has TRBV5-1 and TRBJ2-1; TRBD2 aligns across 8 bases. CDR3 length: 15 amino acids. Germline trimming cut 0 bases from V and 7 bases from J; bases unmatched to any gene: 6. Germline-derived CDR1 and CDR2 are SGHRS and YFSETQ. The CDR3 DNA is TGCGCCAGCAGCTTGGTCAGCGGGAGAGGGAATGAGCAGTTCTTC. Translation: CASSLVSGRGNEQFF. The full variable domain, rest sourced from reference TRBV5-1 and TRBJ2-1, is KAGVTQTPRYLIKTRGQQVTLSCSPISGHRSVSWYQQTPGQGLQFLFEYFSETQRNKGNFPGRFSGRQFSNSRSEMNVSTLELGDSALYLCASSLVSGRGNEQFFGPGTRLTVL.

V usage is TRBV24-1 and J usage is TRBJ2-1; 9 bases agree with TRBD2. The CDR3 sequence is 14 residues long. Germline V CDR1 and CDR2: KGHDR, SFDVKD. With 9 bases clipped from V and 4 bases from J, the junction kept 6 bases outside the gene matches. In DNA, the CDR3 is TGTGCCACCTCCAGCGGGGGGCGGTACAATGAGCAGTTCTTC. Its translation: CATSSGGRYNEQFF.

The CDR3 sequence is CASSYRTSGGWVTGELFF. The CDR3 DNA reads as TGTGCCAGCAGTTACCGGACTAGCGGGGGGTGGGTCACCGGGGAGCTGTTTTTT. V and J are TRBV6-2 or TRBV6-3 and TRBJ2-2, with 14 bases identical to TRBD2. The CDR3 contains 18 residues. Looked up from germline, CDR1 is MNHEY and CDR2 is SVGEGT. Trimming took 2 bases from V and 4 from J; bases not matched to a gene: 6.

This chain links TRBV9 with TRBJ2-3; D uncertain. Germline CDR1 reads SGDLS; CDR2 reads YYNGEE. CDR3 length: 15 amino acids. V was clipped by 1 base and J by 1 base, with 10 bases between them. Here the CDR3 DNA reads TGTGCCAGCAGCGTACAGAAGCCTTGCACAGATACGCAGTATTTT. Its protein product is CASSVQKPCTDTQYF.

The rearrangement links TRBV7-8 to TRBJ2-7; 8 bases map to TRBD2. V was pared by 8 bases and J by 2 bases, with 8 bases of the junction left unmatched. The CDR3 runs 14 residues. The germline V gene has CDR1 SGHVS and CDR2 FQNEAQ. This CDR3 is CASGSRGGPYEQYF. CDR3 sequence (DNA): TGTGCCAGCGGGTCCCGGGGGGGCCCCTACGAGCAGTACTTC.

This chain uses TRBV7-9 with TRBJ2-7; no reliable D call. The CDR3 totals 13 residues. The V gene lost 5 bases and the J gene lost 1 base, with 9 bases spanning the gap. CDR1 SEHNR and CDR2 FQNEAQ come from the germline V gene (reference sequence). The CDR3 nucleotides are TGTGCCAGCAGCCAACTGGGGTCCTACGAGCAGTACTTC. Protein product: CASSQLGSYEQYF.

The V and J genes are TRBV19 and TRBJ1-1; D is undetermined. V was clipped by 6 bases and J by 3 bases, with 14 bases between them. The CDR3 extends over 14 amino acids. The germline V gene encodes CDR1 LNHDA and CDR2 SQIVND (reference sequence). The CDR3 loop reads CASRLGSEYTEAFF. The CDR3, as DNA: TGTGCCAGTAGGTTAGGATCAGAGTACACTGAAGCTTTCTTT. The full variable domain, its missing parts supplied by reference TRBV19 and TRBJ1-1, is DGGITQSPKYLFRKEGQNVTLSCEQNLNHDAMYWYRQDPGQGLRLIYYSQIVNDFQKGDIAEGYSVSREKKESFPLTVTSAQKNPTAFYLCASRLGSEYTEAFFGQGTRLTVV.

Remarks on this clonotype: Its ends do not fully match the called genes, so a read error is possible. The chain joins TRBV20-1 to TRBJ2-1; D is perhaps TRBD1 (6 bases). The CDR3 contains 13 residues. Germline lookup yields CDR1 DFQATT and CDR2 SNEGSKA (reference sequence). This chain's CDR3 is CGAMGQGPNEQFF. In DNA, the CDR3 is TGCGGTGCTATGGGGCAGGGGCCGAATGAGCAGTTCTTC.

The V and J genes are TRBV19 and TRBJ2-7, with D uncertain. Germline V gene sequence: CDR1 LNHDA, CDR2 SQIVND (reference sequence). V lost 10 bases and J 6 bases, leaving 19 bases between the germline ends. This CDR3 is 13 amino acids long. The CDR3 loop is CATRSPPRGEQYF. CDR3 bases: TGTGCCACCAGGTCCCCTCCCCGAGGCGAGCAGTACTTC.

The rearrangement joins TRBV20-1 to TRBJ2-5; either TRBD1 or TRBD2 may fit D (5 bases each). CDR1 is DFQATT, CDR2 SNEGSKA, per germline (reference sequence). The CDR3 extends over 15 amino acids. Trimming took 0 bases from V and 5 from J, leaving 16 bases between them. CDR3 DNA sequence: TGCAGTGCTAGAGAATGGGTTCTGGGGGAGGAGACCCAGTACTTC. Protein product: CSAREWVLGEETQYF.